The rows below give T cell receptor beta chains drawn from one sample of a study of blood T cell repertoires in COVID-19. Assay: immunoSEQ multiplex PCR; the TCRdb copy retains only in-frame clones and omits some. The table has some 370,000 clones, 90% seen once. Sequencing input: peripheral blood. The receptors were sampled from a man younger than 35 with active or convalescent COVID-19. The CDR3 runs from the conserved cysteine through the conserved F or W. The D gene is left open where the match is weak. Size tells how often a clone was seen (once, few, many) or the class of an expanded clone, and some rows leave it out.

v_call	d_call	j_call	clone_size	cdr3_aa	cdr3_nt
TRBV2	TRBD2	TRBJ2-1	.	CASSEGIGGAFSYNEQFF	TGTGCCAGCAGTGAAGGGATCGGGGGGGCTTTTTCCTACAATGAGCAGTTCTTC
TRBV28	TRBD2	TRBJ2-5	many	CACGSGGAEETQYF	TGTGCCTGCGGTAGCGGGGGGGCCGAAGAGACCCAGTACTTC
TRBV7-9	TRBD1	TRBJ1-5	.	CASSLGTGEGRNQPQHF	TGTGCCAGCAGCTTAGGGACAGGGGAGGGTCGCAATCAGCCCCAGCATTTT
TRBV13	TRBD1	TRBJ2-2	.	CASSLEALQGDTGELFF	TGTGCCAGCAGCTTAGAGGCGTTACAGGGGGACACCGGGGAGCTGTTTTTT
TRBV5-6	.	TRBJ2-7	.	CASSRTGIREQYF	TGTGCCAGCAGCCGAACAGGGATCCGGGAGCAGTACTTC
TRBV15	TRBD2	TRBJ2-7	.	CATSIGSRGAYEQYF	TGTGCCACCAGCATTGGATCCCGGGGGGCCTACGAGCAGTACTTC
TRBV13	.	TRBJ1-4	.	CASSLWRFRKLFF	TGTGCCAGCAGCTTATGGAGGTTCCGAAAACTGTTTTTT
TRBV28	.	TRBJ1-1	.	CASLKRENMNTEAFF	TGTGCCAGTTTAAAAAGGGAGAATATGAACACTGAAGCTTTCTTT
TRBV7-8	.	TRBJ1-5	once	CASSLEQGRNQPQHF	TGTGCCAGCAGCTTAGAACAGGGTAGGAATCAGCCCCAGCATTTT
TRBV7-3	TRBD2	TRBJ2-1	.	CASSPVSGRVGNEQFF	TGTGCCAGCAGCCCAGTTAGCGGGAGAGTTGGCAATGAGCAGTTCTTC
TRBV28	TRBD2	TRBJ2-1	.	CASSSREPSGKRYNEQFF	TGTGCCAGCAGTTCCCGCGAACCTAGCGGGAAAAGGTATAATGAGCAGTTCTTC
TRBV11-2	TRBD2	TRBJ2-2	.	CASSSGAGAGELFF	TGTGCCAGCAGCTCCGGGGCGGGGGCCGGGGAGCTGTTTTTT
TRBV12-3/TRBV12-4	.	TRBJ2-1	.	CASSPPGDEQFF	TGTGCCAGCAGTCCACCCGGGGATGAGCAGTTCTTC
TRBV6-5	.	TRBJ1-2	.	CASGRVDSNYGYTF	TGTGCCAGCGGCCGGGTAGACTCTAACTATGGCTACACCTTC
TRBV19	.	TRBJ2-3	.	CASSIWLASDTQYF	TGTGCCAGTAGTATTTGGCTAGCCTCAGATACGCAGTATTTT
TRBV29-1	.	TRBJ2-6	.	CSVVTGRSGANVLTF	TGCAGCGTAGTTACAGGGAGATCTGGGGCCAACGTGCTGACTTTC
TRBV27	.	TRBJ1-5	.	CASSPRDRGILVIRPQHF	TGTGCCAGCAGTCCCCGGGACCGCGGGATTTTAGTGATTCGGCCCCAGCATTTT
TRBV6-5	.	TRBJ1-2	.	CASSFQGHDYGYTF	TGTGCCAGCAGCTTTCAGGGGCATGACTATGGCTACACCTTC
TRBV15	.	TRBJ1-4	.	CATSRVRGGGNEKLFF	TGTGCCACCAGCAGAGTTAGGGGAGGAGGGAATGAAAAACTGTTTTTT
TRBV7-6	.	TRBJ2-3	.	CASSLGAGPHTDTQYF	TGTGCCAGCAGCTTAGGGGCAGGGCCCCACACAGATACGCAGTATTTT
TRBV5-1	.	TRBJ2-3	.	CASSLVASITDTQYF	TGCGCCAGCAGCTTGGTGGCTAGCATCACAGATACGCAGTATTTT
TRBV4-1	.	TRBJ1-1	.	CASSPAGMNTEAFF	TGCGCCAGCAGCCCAGCAGGGATGAACACTGAAGCTTTCTTT
TRBV10-3	.	TRBJ2-2	.	CAISESYGSGGTGELFF	TGTGCCATCAGTGAATCCTACGGGAGCGGTGGCACCGGGGAGCTGTTTTTT
TRBV6-5	.	TRBJ2-1	.	CASSYVAGKLYEQFF	TGTGCCAGCAGTTACGTGGCAGGGAAACTCTATGAGCAGTTCTTC
TRBV29-1	TRBD1	TRBJ2-7	.	CSVRSGGATEQYF	TGCAGCGTTCGATCAGGGGGCGCCACCGAGCAGTACTTC
TRBV3-1/TRBV3-2	.	TRBJ2-7	.	CASSHLSEQYF	TGTGCCAGCAGCCATTTATCCGAGCAGTACTTC
TRBV7-2	TRBD2	TRBJ2-2	.	CASRLAGANTGELFF	TGTGCCAGCAGGCTAGCGGGGGCGAACACCGGGGAGCTGTTTTTT
TRBV7-9	.	TRBJ2-3	.	CASREIGASTDTQYF	TGTGCCAGCAGAGAGATAGGGGCTAGCACAGATACGCAGTATTTT
TRBV7-9	.	TRBJ1-5	.	CASSLGSGNQPQHF	TGTGCCAGCAGCCTTGGTTCGGGCAATCAGCCCCAGCATTTT
TRBV7-2	.	TRBJ1-1	.	CASSLIRYEAFF	TGTGCCAGCAGCTTAATCAGGTATGAAGCTTTCTTT
TRBV11-3	.	TRBJ1-1	once	CASSRRENTEAFF	TGTGCCAGCAGCCGTCGGGAGAACACTGAAGCTTTCTTT
TRBV12-3/TRBV12-4	.	TRBJ2-5	many	CASSDSNQETQYF	TGTGCCAGCAGCGACAGTAACCAAGAGACCCAGTACTTC
TRBV11-2	.	TRBJ2-1	.	CASSFRQGRYNEQFF	TGTGCCAGCAGCTTTAGGCAGGGGCGATACAATGAGCAGTTCTTC
TRBV6-2/TRBV6-3	.	TRBJ2-5	.	CASSYLETQYF	TGTGCCAGCAGTTACCTAGAGACCCAGTACTTC
TRBV29-1	TRBD1	TRBJ2-3	.	CSVAGQYTDTQYF	TGCAGCGTTGCGGGACAGTACACAGATACGCAGTATTTT
TRBV5-1	.	TRBJ2-5	.	CASSDSEETQYF	TGCGCCAGCAGTGATAGTGAAGAGACCCAGTACTTC
TRBV5-6	.	TRBJ2-6	.	CASSSTGRSGANVLTF	TGTGCCAGCAGCTCGACAGGGAGGTCTGGGGCCAACGTCCTGACTTTC
TRBV2	TRBD1	TRBJ1-5	.	CASRGTGLGNQPQHF	TGTGCCAGCAGGGGGACAGGGCTCGGCAATCAGCCCCAGCATTTT
TRBV5-6	TRBD1	TRBJ2-7	.	CASSPLRGLMSYEQYF	TGTGCCAGCAGCCCACTCAGGGGGCTAATGTCCTACGAGCAGTACTTC
TRBV18	TRBD1	TRBJ1-1	.	CASSPVDRGGTEAFF	TGTGCCAGCTCACCAGTAGACAGGGGCGGCACTGAAGCTTTCTTT
TRBV19	TRBD1	TRBJ1-2	.	CASSIPPRTGNGYTF	TGTGCCAGTAGTATCCCTCCAAGGACAGGGAATGGCTACACCTTC
TRBV27	TRBD1	TRBJ2-7	.	CASSLSGTGGVYEQYF	TGTGCCAGCAGTTTATCTGGGACAGGGGGAGTGTACGAGCAGTACTTC
TRBV15	TRBD1	TRBJ1-2	.	CATSPGGTGFGYTF	TGTGCCACCAGCCCCGGCGGGACAGGGTTTGGCTACACCTTC
TRBV6-6	TRBD1	TRBJ1-6	.	CASSLNRDSAYNSPLHF	TGTGCCAGCAGTCTCAACCGGGACAGCGCCTATAATTCACCCCTCCACTTT
TRBV9	TRBD1	TRBJ2-4	.	CASSVGQGTNIQYF	TGTGCCAGCAGCGTAGGACAGGGGACAAACATTCAGTACTTC
TRBV28	TRBD1	TRBJ1-1	.	CASRDRGRVLNTEAFF	TGTGCCAGCAGGGACAGGGGGCGCGTTTTGAACACTGAAGCTTTCTTT